This TCR beta chain originates from a study of molecular identifiers for immune sequencing clone quantification. Turning to the study itself: In replicates, RNA from roughly 20,000 or 100,000 naive CD8 cells was divided five ways and four parts were sequenced.

Ten or more counts support this clonotype. Its antigen is not identified. Making the bulk TCR libraries relied on previously described methods and listed TCR primers. TCRdb recomputed calls from the PCR reads with MiXCR, one row per CDR3 protein. The sample has under 100,000 distinct CDR3 sequences, about 23% seen once. CDR1 and CDR2 (germline): KGHSH, LQKENI. The CDR3 has 17 residues. Trimming shortened V by 5 bases and J by 0 bases, and 17 bases separated the two germline ends. Overall study results and limits: Because of identical TCR molecules sharing a barcode, sizes of highly expanded clones could be underestimated. Clones with over 20 RNA copies captured over 97% of effector molecules but under 1% of naive ones.

The sequence was collected from a human donor in good health. Some libraries in this study had Jurkat cell RNA spiked in. V usage is TRBV18 and J usage is TRBJ1-5; D unresolved. Sample: naive CD8+ T cells from blood, with Jurkat cell RNA spiked in. Specified subset: FACS-sorted CD8+CD4-CCR7+CD45RA+ naive T cells. The CDR3 spells CASSNLKLEYSNQPQHF. The CDR3 DNA is TGTGCCAGCTCAAACTTGAAGCTAGAATATAGCAATCAGCCCCAGCATTTT.